Listed here are 15 T cell receptor beta chains from one sample, sequenced in a study of shared clonotypes between healthy human individuals. Libraries were prepared by immunoSEQ multiplex PCR; TCRdb keeps only in-frame clonotypes and omits some of them. This sample yields a few hundred thousand clones, of which 96% are seen a single time; 0.25% to 0.35% belongs to the top ten. Sequencing was performed on memory CD8+ T cells sorted from blood. The subset: CD45RO+ cells pooled with CCR7-negative TemRA cells. These receptors came from a young man in good health.

Here the CDR3 reads CASSARGLAANTGELFF. In DNA, the CDR3 is TGTGCCAGCAGCGCCCGAGGACTAGCGGCGAACACCGGGGAGCTGTTTTTT. The gene calls are TRBV4-2 and TRBJ2-2, with 10 positions matching TRBD2. This CDR3 comprises 17 residues. CDR1 and CDR2 (germline): LGHNA, YNFKEQ. The trim removed 5 bases at V and 0 bases at J, leaving 6 bases unmatched.

The CDR3 region is CASLAGPGSGETQYF. In DNA, the CDR3 is TGTGCCAGCCTAGCGGGCCCCGGGTCGGGAGAGACCCAGTACTTC. The rearrangement links TRBV7-2 to TRBJ2-5, with 8 bases that match TRBD2. The V gene end was trimmed by 8 bases and the J gene end by 4 bases; junction bases not matched to a gene: 12. This CDR3 is built from 15 residues. CDR1 SGHTA and CDR2 FQGNSA come from the germline V gene.

V and J are TRBV4-2 and TRBJ2-3; 7 bases line up with TRBD2. This CDR3 is built from 17 residues. The junction had 9 bases not matched to a gene; V was cut back by 3 bases and J by 0 bases. Germline lookup yields CDR1 LGHNA and CDR2 YNFKEQ. This CDR3 reads CASSHGAASGSTDTQYF. CDR3 DNA: TGTGCCAGCAGCCATGGGGCAGCTAGCGGAAGCACAGATACGCAGTATTTT.

This chain uses TRBV10-3 with TRBJ2-1, with TRBD2 matching over 8 bases. The germline V gene has CDR1 ENHRY and CDR2 SYGVKD. The CDR3 sequence is 16 residues long. With 2 bases clipped from V and 4 bases from J, the junction kept 7 bases outside the gene matches. The chain's CDR3 is CAISEVPGLVYNEQFF. CDR3 DNA: TGTGCCATCAGTGAGGTCCCGGGACTAGTGTACAATGAGCAGTTCTTC.

This chain links TRBV5-4 with TRBJ1-1; 8 nucleotides line up with TRBD1. Germline loops: CDR1 SGHNT, CDR2 YYREEE (reference sequence). The CDR3 is 14 residues long. With V trimmed by 3 bases and J by 9 bases, 10 bases remained unmatched. CDR3 residues: CASSSDSGGRKAFF. As DNA, the CDR3 is TGTGCCAGCAGCTCGGACTCAGGGGGCCGGAAAGCTTTCTTT. The entire variable domain, with the rest obtained from reference TRBV5-4 and TRBJ1-1, is as follows: ETGVTQSPTHLIKTRGQQVTLRCSSQSGHNTVSWYQQALGQGPQFIFQYYREEENGRGNFPPRFSGLQFPNYSSELNVNALELDDSALYLCASSSDSGGRKAFFGQGTRLTVV.

The V gene is TRBV7-2, the J gene TRBJ2-2; D is possibly TRBD2 (6 bases). The germline V gene encodes CDR1 SGHTA and CDR2 FQGNSA. V was cut by 1 base and J by 7 bases, with 13 bases left in between. The CDR3 spans 15 residues. The CDR3 region is CASSLVRGGDGELFF. The CDR3 DNA is TGTGCCAGCAGCTTAGTTCGAGGCGGGGACGGGGAGCTGTTTTTT.

The chain carries TRBV28 and TRBJ2-1, with TRBD2 matching 12 bases. Per germline, CDR1 MDHEN and CDR2 SYDVKM. The CDR3 length is 16 residues. Trimming at V came to 7 bases and at J to 8 bases, leaving 12 bases not matched to a gene. The chain's CDR3 is CASTLAGGPVGYEQFF. CDR3 DNA: TGTGCCAGCACGCTAGCGGGAGGGCCGGTCGGTTATGAGCAGTTCTTC.

This chain connects TRBV7-2 to TRBJ2-7; D perhaps matches TRBD1 (6 bases). The germline CDR1 and CDR2 sequences are SGHTA and FQGNSA. Deletions cut 1 base from V and 3 bases from J, with 13 bases between. The CDR3 consists of 15 residues. Here the CDR3 reads CASSLVSRGSYEQYF. The CDR3 DNA is TGTGCCAGCAGCTTAGTCTCCAGGGGAAGCTACGAGCAGTACTTC.

The chain has TRBV10-3 and TRBJ1-5, with 9 bases matching TRBD1. J gave up 6 bases and V 0 bases, and 6 bases lay outside the gene matches. This CDR3 has 16 amino acids. The germline V gene has CDR1 ENHRY and CDR2 SYGVKD. The CDR3 DNA follows: TGTGCCATCAGTGAGTCCCTACAGGGGGCATTTCAGCCCCAGCATTTT. Its protein is CAISESLQGAFQPQHF.

The chain links TRBV4-2 to TRBJ2-3; D ambiguous. The ends were cut back, 3 bases at V and 0 bases at J, with 10 bases in the middle. This CDR3 is 15 amino acids long. Germline V CDR1 and CDR2: LGHNA, YNFKEQ. The CDR3 is CASSQDPTSTDTQYF. The CDR3 bases are TGTGCCAGCAGCCAGGATCCTACTAGCACAGATACGCAGTATTTT.

The genes are TRBV28 and TRBJ2-3; D remains ambiguous. V was cut by 6 bases and J by 8 bases, with 12 bases left in between. This CDR3 spans 12 amino acids. Germline V lookup: CDR1 MDHEN, CDR2 SYDVKM. Written as DNA, the CDR3 is TGTGCCAGCAGGGGTACGGTGAGTACGCAGTATTTT. This codes for CASRGTVSTQYF.

This sequence joins TRBV7-9 and TRBJ2-7, with D possibly being TRBD1 (6 bases). The V end lost 2 bases, the J end lost 5 bases, and 7 bases lay between the germline ends. The CDR3 loop spans 12 amino acids. Germline CDR1 and CDR2: SEHNR and FQNEAQ (reference sequence). DNA of the CDR3: TGTGCCAGCAGCTTAACAGGGAACGAGCAGTACTTC. It is translated as CASSLTGNEQYF.

This rearrangement joins TRBV28 to TRBJ2-7; 10 bases agree with TRBD1. Germline V lookup: CDR1 MDHEN, CDR2 SYDVKM. This CDR3 comprises 15 residues. V lost 6 bases, J lost 6 bases, and 11 bases stayed unmatched. DNA of the CDR3: TGTGCCAGCAGCCTGACAGGGGGCGATCCCCTCGAGCAGTACTTC. Translated, it gives CASSLTGGDPLEQYF.

A single count supports this clone. This rearrangement joins TRBV7-9 to TRBJ2-1, with 7 nucleotides matching TRBD2. Germline trimming cut 5 bases from V and 6 bases from J; bases unmatched to any gene: 4. Germline values: CDR1 SEHNR, CDR2 FQNEAQ (reference sequence). The CDR3 has 13 residues. The CDR3: CASSQGRANEQFF. The CDR3 bases are TGTGCCAGCAGCCAAGGGAGGGCCAATGAGCAGTTCTTC.

The gene calls are TRBV7-9 and TRBJ2-5, with TRBD2 matching 7 bases. This CDR3 spans 18 amino acids. With 3 bases clipped from V and 4 bases from J, the junction kept 17 bases outside the gene matches. CDR1 is SEHNR, CDR2 FQNEAQ, per germline (reference sequence). CDR3 sequence reads: CASSFDASASGYGETQYF. In nucleotides, the CDR3 is TGTGCCAGCAGCTTTGATGCCTCGGCTAGCGGATACGGAGAGACCCAGTACTTC. The full variable domain, completed using reference TRBV7-9 and TRBJ2-5, is DTGVSQNPRHKITKRGQNVTFRCDPISEHNRLYWYRQTLGQGPEFLTYFQNEAQLEKSRLLSDRFSAERPKGSFSTLEIQRTEQGDSAMYLCASSFDASASGYGETQYFGPGTRLLVL.